Here is one TCR beta chain with its context. Its target is unknown. A much larger clonotype is one base distant, so this may be a read error. The sample comes from a study of T cells after yellow fever vaccination. Background on the study: Libraries from low-cell-number fractions were prepared with the SMART-Seq v4 Ultra Low Input RNA kit.

Germline CDR1 and CDR2: DFQATT and SNEGSKA (reference sequence). V was trimmed by 0 bases and J by 1 base, leaving 9 bases between them. The CDR3 has 14 amino acids. TCRdb called the 5' RACE reads again in MiXCR, with one record for every CDR3 protein. This repertoire shows approximately 74,000 distinct CDR3 sequences, 5% to 6.5% found once; its top ten account for roughly 2%. Findings and limits, study-wide: Once the booster was given, most primary-vaccination clones reappeared, at just over 95% for CD4 and over 70% for CD8.

The sequence came from a man younger than 30 who received the YFV17D yellow fever vaccine. The chain combines TRBV20-1 with TRBJ2-5; D tentatively reads TRBD1 or TRBD2 (5 bases each). The sample here was CD4+ T cells sorted from PBMCs, taken approximately 15 days after the first yellow fever vaccination. CDR3 sequence reads: CSARDPGLQETQYF. CDR3 coding DNA: TGCAGTGCTAGAGATCCGGGGCTCCAAGAGACCCAGTACTTC.